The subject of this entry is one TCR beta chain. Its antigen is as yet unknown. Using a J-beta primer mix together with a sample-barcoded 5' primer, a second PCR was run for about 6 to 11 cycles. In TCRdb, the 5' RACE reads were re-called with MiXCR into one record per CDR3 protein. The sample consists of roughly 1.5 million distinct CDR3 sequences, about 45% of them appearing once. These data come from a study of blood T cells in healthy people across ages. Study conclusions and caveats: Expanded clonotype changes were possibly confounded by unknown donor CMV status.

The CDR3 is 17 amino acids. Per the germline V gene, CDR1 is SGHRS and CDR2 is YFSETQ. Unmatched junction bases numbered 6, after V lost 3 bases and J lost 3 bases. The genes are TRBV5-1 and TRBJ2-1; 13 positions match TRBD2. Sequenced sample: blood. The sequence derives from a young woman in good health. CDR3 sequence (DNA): TGCGCCAGCAGCTCAAAGGGACTAGCGGGACGCTACAATGAGCAGTTCTTC. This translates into CASSSKGLAGRYNEQFF.